This TCR beta chain comes out of a study of cytomegalovirus exposure and HLA in healthy donors listed by TCRdb under 2017. Background for the entire study: According to an earlier analysis of a few hundred of the donors, about 170 million T cells yielded roughly 100 million unique TCR beta sequences and around 300 Gb of sequence data. Roughly 300 gigabases of sequencing data and around 85 million unique TCR sequences made up an early release that covered several hundred HLA-typed donors. Of the roughly 390 genotyped donors, 65% to 90% fell in the genetic ancestry cluster associated with self-reported Caucasian donors. The study aimed to test whether signatures of past pathogen exposure could be identified by cataloging public T cell receptors. The study used immunosequencing to profile the T cell repertoires of under 700 subjects and linked those repertoires to cytomegalovirus serostatus. Besides the first cohort of roughly 640 subjects, a separate validation cohort made up of roughly 120 different subjects was used. The study combined high-throughput TCR immunosequencing, statistical association of individual TCRs with disease status, and machine learning to predict cytomegalovirus infection status. In a later analysis, previously published TCR beta repertoires from roughly 710 donors were re-analyzed and high-resolution HLA genotyping was added so that TCR occurrence patterns could be studied. The later analysis used no new phenotypic data to find candidate immune exposures, relying instead on TCR beta sequences and their occurrence across donors. In an earlier analysis of a few hundred of the donors, high-throughput TCR beta sequencing was used to judge whether each TCR beta V gene segment behaved as functional or pseudogenic. Donor age, sex, ethnicity and CMV serostatus were compiled alongside the repertoire data. A later genetic analysis took genome-wide SNP genotypes for about 55% of the roughly 670 donors and used that subset as a discovery cohort. Every repertoire in the discovery cohort had been generated on one and the same sequencing platform. Class I and class II HLA loci were covered by the typing at four-digit resolution. Typing coverage differed by locus: A, B, C, DRB1 and DQB1 were typed in roughly 620-640 donors, DQA1 in 500 to 550, DPA1 in around 610, and DPB1 in around 440. A few DR-DQ haplotypes were handled as single units for association and clustering because linkage in the cohort was strong. Across some 400 genotyped donors of the cohort, an average of about 250,000 unique TCR beta nucleotide sequences per donor were sequenced, and 15% to 20% of those sequences were non-productive. Points the paper makes about the study in general: A later analysis reported that several top co-occurrence clusters appeared linked to parvovirus B19, influenza, CMV and Epstein-Barr virus. Compared with equally common non-associated chains, HLA-associated TCR beta chains in a later analysis were more clonally expanded and had lower generation probabilities. Roughly uniform sequencing depth across donors was assumed in presence/absence analyses, although this assumption may not hold. Specific HLA alleles were associated with 15,000 to 20,000 TCR beta sequences at a false discovery rate of 0.05 in a later analysis. In a later analysis, TCR association rates were found to vary across HLA loci, with the most associated TCRs seen for DRB1 alleles and the fewest for HLA-C alleles. While some public TCRs were present in many individuals, most TCR sequences turned up only very rarely across donors. In this cohort, only TCR beta chains were sequenced, and detectable features were limited by the absence of alpha or paired-chain data. A later analysis found that most CMV-associated TCR beta chains appeared HLA-restricted, with HLA associations seemingly driven largely by CMV exposure. Immune exposure information for the cohort was limited to CMV serostatus. Because counts were too low, seventeen rarely observed V segments, including chromosome 9 orphons, were left out of the earlier analysis of over 550 of the donors. An earlier analysis of approximately 590 of the donors showed that most TCR beta V segments appeared in productive rearrangements either about 90% or about 30% of the time, which broadly matched IMGT annotations. An association between a missense DCLRE1C variant and V-gene and J-gene trimming of TCR beta chains was found in a later genetic analysis and replicated in an independent cohort. Linkage disequilibrium might explain the correlated functional status among segregating V segments, but an unknown experimental factor could not be excluded. When HLA alleles, especially DR and DQ, strongly co-occurred, attributing TCR associations to individual alleles was difficult. Because the 87-base-pair reads could not distinguish some IMGT-functional V segments, including TRBV6-2 and TRBV6-3, those segments were excluded. A total of 150 to 200 TCR beta chains were listed by the study as associated with cytomegalovirus. The authors suggested that the approach could potentially be generalized to other disease states and immunological phenotypes. HLA typing was unavailable for some donors at each locus, so association tests used only the typed subset. Compared with the roughly 720-donor mean, donors in an Asian-associated ancestry cluster had fewer N-insertions in productive TCRs, according to a later genetic analysis. In both the original and validation cohorts, the classifier was reported to diagnose cytomegalovirus status with high specificity and sensitivity. In vitro tests confirmed that a few of the cytomegalovirus-associated TCR beta chains recognize cytomegalovirus antigens. A further reported finding was that TCR beta sequences accurately predicted the HLA-A and HLA-B alleles for most subjects in the first cohort. A cluster of highly shared sequence variants was judged likely to represent a technical artifact of the sequencing pipeline.

Taken from the germline V gene, the CDR1 and CDR2 loops are SGHTA and FQGNSA. Counted from cysteine to phenylalanine, this CDR3 has 14 amino acids. The retained sequence is limited to the CDR3, 42 bases, with the frame set at the first base. V was cut back by 3 bases and J by 3 bases, leaving a gap of 11 bases between them. Libraries were prepared through the immunoSEQ multiplex PCR assay. For the multiplex PCR, a mixture combining 60 forward primers for TCR Vbeta segments and 13 reverse primers for TCR Jbeta segments was used. Amplification of the CDR3 region of rearranged TCR beta genes was performed with a multiplex PCR assay on genomic DNA. Amplified TCR beta libraries were sequenced as 87-base-pair reads on the Illumina HiSeq System. The original methods were these. Across the 670 or so repertoires, a later analysis counted tens of millions of unique TCR beta chains, around 11 million of which were shared by at least two donors. A nearest-neighbor algorithm error-corrected the raw reads and collapsed the reads into unique sequences, merging closely related sequences to remove PCR and sequencing errors. CDR3 sequences were aligned to IMGT reference sequences to assign V, D and J gene segments. For a sequence to be retained, a match of at least six nucleotides was required to both a V gene segment and a J gene segment. A rearrangement counted as productive if the CDR3 had no stop codons and remained in frame with V and J, and every other rearrangement counted as non-productive. Following IMGT convention, CDR3 was defined as the stretch from the second conserved V-encoded cysteine up to the conserved J-encoded phenylalanine. In an earlier analysis of more than 550 of the donors, sequences lacking an unambiguous match to a single V gene segment were excluded. In an earlier analysis of several hundred of the donors, V segments were called functional above 56.7% productive rearrangements and were called segregating when the between-donor standard deviation exceeded 5%. To diagnose cytomegalovirus status from the catalog of TCR beta chain sequences, a statistical classification framework was built. In a later analysis, TCR nucleotide sequences were compared against IMGT/GENE-DB human TR gene sequences so that V and J genes could be assigned. In a later analysis, CDR3 sequences and most-parsimonious VDJ recombination scenarios were assigned using the TCRdist pipeline. In a later analysis, each TCR beta chain was defined by its CDR3 amino acid sequence together with its V-gene family, and reads without a unique V-gene family were excluded. In a later analysis, around 650 highly shared, low-generation-probability nucleotide sequences were removed to address suspected cross-contamination and a sequencing artifact. In a later analysis, a clonal expansion index for each public chain was calculated from normalized within-repertoire ranks of inferred template counts. In a later analysis, generation probabilities were computed using a VDJ recombination model fitted to out-of-frame rearrangements, and the results were checked against IGoR. In a later analysis, TCR-TCR, TCR-HLA and TCR-CMV co-occurrence was scored with hypergeometric tests, and a repertoire-size bias correction was applied to TCR pairs. In a later analysis, false discovery rates were estimated by permuting HLA or CMV assignments 20 times. In a later analysis, co-occurring TCRs were grouped using DBSCAN, and TCRdist sequence similarity was added for clustering within HLA-allele-positive subsets. Repertoires with fewer than 30,000 or more than 120,000 public chains, plus five repertoires with anomalous nucleotide sharing, were excluded from co-occurrence clustering. Here the immuneACCESS table is served through TCRdb, limited to in-frame sequences with V and J called. Missing clones are a known gap in these copies; in checked studies unresolved V genes cover under half, and the rest lacks a known reason. V, J and clone size are taken as reported in that table, and D and trimming were inferred from the DNA itself. This sample comprises 55,000 to 80,000 clones, 65% to 85% of them detected only once. The top ten constitute around 11% of the sample.

The cohort consisted of fewer than 700 healthy bone marrow donors. At the time of sampling, all cohort members were nominally healthy, though unrecorded immune exposures were likely present. The donor was CMV seronegative and belonged to the group of 352 seronegative cohort members. Each donor provided a peripheral blood sample, and peripheral blood mononuclear cells were used for TCR beta sequencing. The Qiagen DNeasy Blood Extraction Kit was used to extract genomic DNA from the blood cell samples. Notes on this clone: Its cognate antigen has yet to be identified. No per-base quality is available; no much larger clone lies one base away.

The rearrangement joined TRBV7-2 to TRBJ1-1, with the D gene call left open. The sequencing sample was made of PBMCs. This clonotype originated in a man in his 70s in good health and CMV-seronegative. The base sequence is TGTGCCAGCAGCTTTTCGGGGATAGACACTGAAGCTTTCTTT. It codes for CASSFSGIDTEAFF.